The entry below gives a single TCR beta chain sequence along with its context. Antigen unknown. The data were produced by immunoSEQ multiplex PCR, yet TCRdb's version contains in-frame clones alone and is incomplete. The sample records about 150,000 clones, more than 85% being singletons. Germline CDR1 reads MGHRA; CDR2 reads YSYEKL. The junction had 8 bases not matched to a gene; V was cut back by 4 bases and J by 2 bases. The CDR3 has 15 residues. These data come from a study of T cell responses to AZD1222 COVID-19 vaccine. General study results and limits: Repertoires were obtained only post-peak T cell response. Two AZD1222 doses significantly raised spike-specific TCR breadth and depth over controls. In a largely white British group with more females than males, clonal diversity was possibly underestimated.

This TCR was sampled from an adult who had recovered from COVID-19. The chain employs TRBV4-1 and TRBJ2-7; 7 bases map to TRBD1. The sequenced sample was peripheral blood, obtained after recovery from COVID-19. The CDR3 DNA is TGCGCCAGCAGCCTCCCGGGACAGAACACCTACGAGCAGTACTTC. Translated: CASSLPGQNTYEQYF.